Listed below are T cell receptor beta chains from one sample, sequenced in a study of blood T cell repertoires in COVID-19. Produced via immunoSEQ multiplex PCR; TCRdb's table is partial and in-frame only. The sample consists of about 350,000 clones, more than 75% of them appearing once. The sequenced sample consisted of PBMCs or T cells enriched from blood (not recorded which). The source is a woman in her 30s who had recovered from COVID-19. CDR3s include the opening cysteine and the closing phenylalanine or tryptophan. Fields, in order: CDR3 length, V gene, clone size, J gene, D gene, CDR3 DNA, CDR3 protein. The D gene is left open where the match is weak. Size is stated for part of the rows, as once, few or many counts, or as a class when the clone is expanded.

>13|TRBV13|-|TRBJ1-1|-
TGTGCCAGCAGCCCCACTGACAGGTCTGAAGCTTTCTTT
CASSPTDRSEAFF
>15|TRBV6-1|once|TRBJ1-1|-
TGTGCCAGCAGTGAAGCTCCGGGGAGGTTCACTGAAGCTTTCTTT
CASSEAPGRFTEAFF
>13|TRBV7-7|-|TRBJ1-1|-
TGTGCCAGCAGCCGAACGGGTAACACTGAAGCTTTCTTT
CASSRTGNTEAFF
>16|TRBV7-6|-|TRBJ2-2|TRBD1
TGTGCCAGCAGCCAACGGACAGGGGCCATTAGCGGGGAGCTGTTTTTT
CASSQRTGAISGELFF
>19|TRBV4-3|once|TRBJ1-1|TRBD1
TGCGCCAGCAGCCAAGATCATTCGGGACAGGGGTTTGGGTACACTGAAGCTTTCTTT
CASSQDHSGQGFGYTEAFF
>15|TRBV6-5|-|TRBJ2-7|-
TGTGCCAGCAGTTACAGGGTACAGGGCTACTACGAGCAGTACTTC
CASSYRVQGYYEQYF
>14|TRBV19|-|TRBJ1-2|TRBD1
TGTGCCAGTAGTATCAATCAGGGGGCGGTTGGCTACACCTTC
CASSINQGAVGYTF
>15|TRBV6-6|-|TRBJ1-5|-
TGTGCCAGCAGTTACTCAACGGGGAGGGGACAGCCCCAGCATTTT
CASSYSTGRGQPQHF
>14|TRBV6-5|-|TRBJ1-1|-
TGTGCCAGCAGTTTCGAGGGTGGGGACACTGAAGCTTTCTTT
CASSFEGGDTEAFF
>16|TRBV19|-|TRBJ1-6|-
TGTGCCAGTAGTATTCAGGGGATGACCTATAATTCACCCCTCCACTTT
CASSIQGMTYNSPLHF
>14|TRBV3-1/TRBV3-2|-|TRBJ1-6|TRBD1
TGTGCCAGCAGCCCAAGACAGGGTAGTTCACCCCTCCACTTT
CASSPRQGSSPLHF
>15|TRBV19|-|TRBJ1-1|-
TGTGCCAGTAGTATTGAAGAACGGCCGGCGGGGCGAGCTTTCTTT
CASSIEERPAGRAFF
>15|TRBV6-4|-|TRBJ2-1|TRBD2
TGTGCCAGCAGTGAACAAGGGACTAGCGGGGGTGAGCAGTTCTTC
CASSEQGTSGGEQFF
>14|TRBV7-2|-|TRBJ1-5|TRBD1
TGTGCCAGCAGCTCGTCAGGGGGCGGTCAGCCCCAGCATTTT
CASSSSGGGQPQHF
>15|TRBV6-5|-|TRBJ1-1|TRBD1
TGTGCCAGCAGTTACCGCACAGGGGGCGGCACTGAAGCTTTCTTT
CASSYRTGGGTEAFF
>15|TRBV7-8|-|TRBJ2-1|-
TGTGCCAGCAGCTTAATGGGGGGAGACTACAATGAGCAGTTCTTC
CASSLMGGDYNEQFF
>14|TRBV5-4|-|TRBJ1-2|TRBD1
TGTGCCAGCAGTCGGGACAGGGCCCTGTTAGGCTACACCTTC
CASSRDRALLGYTF
>12|TRBV7-6|-|TRBJ1-1|TRBD1
TGTGCCAGCAGCTTGGGGGACAGCGAAGCTTTCTTT
CASSLGDSEAFF
>12|TRBV4-3|-|TRBJ1-1|TRBD1
TGCGCCACTTCGGACAGGAAGGGTGAAGCTTTCTTT
CATSDRKGEAFF
>13|TRBV11-1|-|TRBJ2-5|TRBD2
TGTGCCAGCGCACGGGGGGTCCAGGAGACCCAGTACTTC
CASARGVQETQYF
>16|TRBV4-1|few|TRBJ1-2|-
TGCGCCAGCAGCCAATCCGGTGGGGCGCTAAACTATGGCTACACCTTC
CASSQSGGALNYGYTF
>15|TRBV19|-|TRBJ1-3|-
TGTGCCAGTAGTATCGACAGGACGCCGGGAAACACCATATATTTT
CASSIDRTPGNTIYF
>13|TRBV6-2/TRBV6-3|-|TRBJ1-5|-
TGTGCCAGCAGTTCCTGGGTGGGCCAGCCCCAGCATTTT
CASSSWVGQPQHF
>15|TRBV6-1|-|TRBJ2-6|-
TGTGCCAGCAGTGAACAGGGCAATGGGGCCAACGTCCTGACTTTC
CASSEQGNGANVLTF
>12|TRBV5-8|-|TRBJ2-1|-
TGTGCCAGCAGCGGCAGGGGTAGTGAGCAGTTCTTC
CASSGRGSEQFF